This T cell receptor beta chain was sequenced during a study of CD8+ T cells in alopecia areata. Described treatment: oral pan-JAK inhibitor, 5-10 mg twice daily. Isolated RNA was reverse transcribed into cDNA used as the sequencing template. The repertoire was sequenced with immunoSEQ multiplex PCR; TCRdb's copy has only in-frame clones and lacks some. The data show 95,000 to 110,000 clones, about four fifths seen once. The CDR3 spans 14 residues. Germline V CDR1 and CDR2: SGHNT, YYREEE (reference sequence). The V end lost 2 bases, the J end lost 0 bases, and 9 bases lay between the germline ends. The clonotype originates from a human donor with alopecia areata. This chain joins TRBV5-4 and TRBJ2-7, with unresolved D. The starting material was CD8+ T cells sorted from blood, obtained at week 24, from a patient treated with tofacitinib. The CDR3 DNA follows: TGTGCCAGCAGCTTAGATTTAAGCTCCTACGAGCAGTACTTC. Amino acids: CASSLDLSSYEQYF. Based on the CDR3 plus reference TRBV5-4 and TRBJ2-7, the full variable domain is ETGVTQSPTHLIKTRGQQVTLRCSSQSGHNTVSWYQQALGQGPQFIFQYYREEENGRGNFPPRFSGLQFPNYSSELNVNALELDDSALYLCASSLDLSSYEQYFGPGTRLTVT.